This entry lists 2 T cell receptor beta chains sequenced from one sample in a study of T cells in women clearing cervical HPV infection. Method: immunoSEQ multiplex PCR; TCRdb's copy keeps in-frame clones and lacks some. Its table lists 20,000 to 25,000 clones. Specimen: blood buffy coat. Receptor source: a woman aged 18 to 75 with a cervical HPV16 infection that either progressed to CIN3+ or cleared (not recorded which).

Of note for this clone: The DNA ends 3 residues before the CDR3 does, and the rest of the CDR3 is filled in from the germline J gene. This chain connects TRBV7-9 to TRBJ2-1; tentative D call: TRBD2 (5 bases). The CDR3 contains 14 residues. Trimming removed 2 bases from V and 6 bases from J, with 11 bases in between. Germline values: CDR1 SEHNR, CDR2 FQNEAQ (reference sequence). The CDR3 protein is CASSLFASSNEQFF. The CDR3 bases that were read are TGTGCCAGCAGCTTATTCGCTAGCTCCAATGAG. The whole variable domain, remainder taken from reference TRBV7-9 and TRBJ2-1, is DTGVSQNPRHKITKRGQNVTFRCDPISEHNRLYWYRQTLGQGPEFLTYFQNEAQLEKSRLLSDRFSAERPKGSFSTLEIQRTEQGDSAMYLCASSLFASSNEQFFGPGTRLTVL.

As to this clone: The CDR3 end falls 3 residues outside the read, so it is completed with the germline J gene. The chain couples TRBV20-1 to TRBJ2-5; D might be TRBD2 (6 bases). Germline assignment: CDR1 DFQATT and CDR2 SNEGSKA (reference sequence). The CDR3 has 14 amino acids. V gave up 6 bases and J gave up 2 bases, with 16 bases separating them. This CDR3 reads CSARRGGIQETQYF. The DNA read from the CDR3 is TGCAGTGCCAGGAGAGGCGGGATACAAGAGACC.